The sequence of this T cell receptor beta chain was determined in a study of T cells in Graves' hyperthyroidism and ophthalmopathy. RNA transcripts served as the template for amplifying TCR beta CDR3 regions. TCR CDR3 regions were first amplified by RT-PCR with HTBI primers. TCRdb recomputed calls from the multiplex PCR reads with MiXCR, one row per CDR3 protein. The sample includes hundreds of thousands of distinct CDR3 sequences, 45% of them seen just once. With respect to this clonotype: Its antigen is still unknown.

Study results and caveats: Most expanded thyroid clonotypes above 0.001 also appeared in blood. Progression to ophthalmopathy was predicted a median of about 6.6 months early.

Clinicians diagnosed patients from clinical symptoms, serum thyroxine and TRAb, thyroid ultrasound and orbital computed tomography. The origin of this receptor is an adult man with Graves' disease, either hyperthyroidism or ophthalmopathy (not recorded which). Sequencing used peripheral blood or thyroid tissue (not recorded which).

CDR3 DNA: TGCAGTGCTAGAGATCGAAAAGAAAAACTGTTTTTT. Amino acids: CSARDRKEKLFF. V gene TRBV20-1 combines with J gene TRBJ1-4, with D uncertain. V shed 0 bases and J shed 8 bases, with 7 bases lying between them. The CDR3 covers 12 residues. Germline loops: CDR1 DFQATT, CDR2 SNEGSKA (reference sequence).